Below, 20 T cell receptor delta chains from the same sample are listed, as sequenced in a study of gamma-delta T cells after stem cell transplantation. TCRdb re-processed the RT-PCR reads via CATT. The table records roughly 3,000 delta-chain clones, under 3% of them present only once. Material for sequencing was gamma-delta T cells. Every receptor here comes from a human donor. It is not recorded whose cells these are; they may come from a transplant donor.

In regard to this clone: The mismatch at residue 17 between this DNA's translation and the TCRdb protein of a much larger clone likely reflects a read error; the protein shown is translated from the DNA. This CDR3 reads CACDVTGGRSSWDTRQTFF. CDR3 DNA: TGTGCCTGTGACGTAACTGGGGGTCGGAGCTCCTGGGACACCCGACAGACGTTTTTC. The chain links TRDV2 to TRDJ3, with 8 bases fitting TRDD3. CDR1 GEAIGNYY and CDR2 EKD come from the germline V gene. The CDR3 covers 19 residues.

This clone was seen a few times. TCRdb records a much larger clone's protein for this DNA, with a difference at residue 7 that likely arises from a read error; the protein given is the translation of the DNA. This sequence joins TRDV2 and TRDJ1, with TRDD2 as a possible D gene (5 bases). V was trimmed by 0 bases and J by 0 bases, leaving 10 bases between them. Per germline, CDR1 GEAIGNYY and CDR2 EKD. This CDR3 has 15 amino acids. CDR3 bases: TGTGCCTGTGACACCATTAGCCTTCACACCGATAAACTCATCTTT. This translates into CACDTISLHTDKLIF.

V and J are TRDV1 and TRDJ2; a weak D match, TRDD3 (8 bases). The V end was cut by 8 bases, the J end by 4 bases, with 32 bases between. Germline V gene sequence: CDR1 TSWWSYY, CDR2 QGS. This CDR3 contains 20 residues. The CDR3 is CALNLPSWYRGYLPTAQLFF. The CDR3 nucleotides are TGTGCTCTTAATCTTCCTAGTTGGTACCGGGGATACTTGCCGACAGCACAACTCTTCTTT.

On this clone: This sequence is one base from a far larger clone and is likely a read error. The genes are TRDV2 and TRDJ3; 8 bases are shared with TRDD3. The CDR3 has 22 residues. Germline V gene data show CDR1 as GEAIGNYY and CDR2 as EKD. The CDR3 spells CACDTVEYTGGAASWDTRQVFF. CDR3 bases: TGTGCCTGTGACACGGTTGAATATACTGGGGGTGCCGCGTCCTGGGACACCCGACAGGTGTTTTTC.

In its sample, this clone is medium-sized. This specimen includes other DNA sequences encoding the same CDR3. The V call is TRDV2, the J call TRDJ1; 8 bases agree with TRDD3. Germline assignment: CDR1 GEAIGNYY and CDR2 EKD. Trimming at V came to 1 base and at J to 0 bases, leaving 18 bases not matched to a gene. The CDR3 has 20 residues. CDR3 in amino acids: CACDTVSRRVTGGYTDKLIF. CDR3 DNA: TGTGCCTGTGACACGGTATCCCGGAGAGTTACTGGGGGGTACACCGATAAACTCATCTTT.

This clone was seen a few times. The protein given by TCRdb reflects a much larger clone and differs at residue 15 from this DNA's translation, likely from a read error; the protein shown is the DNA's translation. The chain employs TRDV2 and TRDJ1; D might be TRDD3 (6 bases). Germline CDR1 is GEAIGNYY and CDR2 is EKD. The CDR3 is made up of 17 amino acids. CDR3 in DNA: TGTGCCTGTGACGACCTGGGGCAAAGGAGTGACACCGATAAACCCATCTTT. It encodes CACDDLGQRSDTDKPIF.

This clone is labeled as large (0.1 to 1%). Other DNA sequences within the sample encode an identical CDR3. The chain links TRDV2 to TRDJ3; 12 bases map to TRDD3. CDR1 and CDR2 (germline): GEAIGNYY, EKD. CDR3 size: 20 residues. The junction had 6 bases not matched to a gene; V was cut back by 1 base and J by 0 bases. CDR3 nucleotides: TGTGCCTGTGACACGACTGGGGGATACTCGAGCTCCTGGGACACCCGACAGATGTTTTTC. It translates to CACDTTGGYSSSWDTRQMFF.

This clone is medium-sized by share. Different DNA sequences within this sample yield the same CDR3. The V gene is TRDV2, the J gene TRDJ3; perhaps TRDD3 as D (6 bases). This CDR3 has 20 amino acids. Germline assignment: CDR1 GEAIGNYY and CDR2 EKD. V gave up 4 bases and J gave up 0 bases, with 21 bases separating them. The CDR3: CACDLLGAETSSWDTRQMFF. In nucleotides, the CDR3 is TGTGCCTGTGATTTACTGGGAGCTGAAACCAGCTCCTGGGACACCCGACAGATGTTTTTC.

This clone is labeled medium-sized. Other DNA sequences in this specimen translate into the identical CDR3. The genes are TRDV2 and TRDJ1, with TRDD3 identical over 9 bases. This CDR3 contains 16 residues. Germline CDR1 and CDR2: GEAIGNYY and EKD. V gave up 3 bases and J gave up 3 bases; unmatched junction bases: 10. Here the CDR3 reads CACDSAGGLRADKLIF. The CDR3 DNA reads TGTGCCTGTGACTCGGCTGGGGGATTAAGGGCCGATAAACTCATCTTT.

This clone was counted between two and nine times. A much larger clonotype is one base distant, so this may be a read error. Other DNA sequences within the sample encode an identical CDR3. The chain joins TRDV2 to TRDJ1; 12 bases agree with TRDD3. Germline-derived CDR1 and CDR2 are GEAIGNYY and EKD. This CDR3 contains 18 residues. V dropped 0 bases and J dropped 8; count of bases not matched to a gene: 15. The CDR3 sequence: CACDTILGDTLLTAKLIF. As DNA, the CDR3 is TGTGCCTGTGACACCATACTGGGGGATACTCTACTTACCGCCAAACTCATCTTT.

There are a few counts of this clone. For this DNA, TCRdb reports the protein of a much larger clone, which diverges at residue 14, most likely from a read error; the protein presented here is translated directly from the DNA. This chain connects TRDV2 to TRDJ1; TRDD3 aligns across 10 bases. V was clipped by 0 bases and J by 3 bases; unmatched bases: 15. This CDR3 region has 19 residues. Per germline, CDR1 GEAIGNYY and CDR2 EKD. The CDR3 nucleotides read TGTGCCTGTGACACCGTACTGGGGGATCCGTTCCCGTACGCCGATAAACTCATCTTT. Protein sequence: CACDTVLGDPFPYADKLIF.

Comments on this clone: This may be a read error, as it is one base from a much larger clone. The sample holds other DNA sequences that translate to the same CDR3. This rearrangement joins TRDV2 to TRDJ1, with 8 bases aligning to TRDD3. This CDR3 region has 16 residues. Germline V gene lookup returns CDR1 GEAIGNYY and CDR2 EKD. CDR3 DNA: TGTGCCTGTGACCCCGTACTGGGGGGTTACACCGATAAGCTCATCTTT. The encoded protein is CACDPVLGGYTDKLIF.

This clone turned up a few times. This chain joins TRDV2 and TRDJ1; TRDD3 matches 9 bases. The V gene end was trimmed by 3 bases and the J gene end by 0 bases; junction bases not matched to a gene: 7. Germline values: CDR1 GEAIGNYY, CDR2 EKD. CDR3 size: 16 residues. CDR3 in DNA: TGTGCCTGTGACCCTGTACTGGGGGAGTACACCGATAAACTCATCTTT. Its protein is CACDPVLGEYTDKLIF.

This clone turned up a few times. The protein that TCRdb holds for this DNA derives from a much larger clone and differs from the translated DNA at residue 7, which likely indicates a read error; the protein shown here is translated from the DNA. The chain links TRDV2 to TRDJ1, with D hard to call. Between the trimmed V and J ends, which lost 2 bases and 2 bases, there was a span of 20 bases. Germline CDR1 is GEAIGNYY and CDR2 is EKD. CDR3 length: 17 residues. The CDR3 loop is CACDKVRAPVVTDKLIF. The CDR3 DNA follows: TGTGCCTGTGACAAAGTGAGGGCTCCAGTTGTGACCGATAAACTCATCTTT.

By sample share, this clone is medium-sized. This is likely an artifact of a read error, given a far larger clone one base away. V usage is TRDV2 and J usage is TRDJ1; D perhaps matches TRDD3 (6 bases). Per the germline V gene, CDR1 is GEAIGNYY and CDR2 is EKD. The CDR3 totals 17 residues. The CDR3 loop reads CACDKVGAPVVTDKLTF. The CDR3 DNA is TGTGCCTGTGACAAAGTGGGGGCTCCAGTTGTGACCGATAAACTCACCTTT.

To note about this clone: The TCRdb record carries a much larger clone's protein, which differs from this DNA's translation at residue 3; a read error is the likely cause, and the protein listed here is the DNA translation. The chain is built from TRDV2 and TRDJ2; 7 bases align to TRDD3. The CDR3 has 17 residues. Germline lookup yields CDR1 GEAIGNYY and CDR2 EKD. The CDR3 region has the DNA TGTGCCCGTGACACCGTTGGTGGGGGAAAAGAAACAGCACAACTCTTCTTT. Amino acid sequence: CARDTVGGGKETAQLFF.

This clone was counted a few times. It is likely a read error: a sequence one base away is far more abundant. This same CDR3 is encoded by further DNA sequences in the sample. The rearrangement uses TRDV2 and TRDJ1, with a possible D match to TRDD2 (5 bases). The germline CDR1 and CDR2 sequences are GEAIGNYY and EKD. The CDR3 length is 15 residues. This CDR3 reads CACDTIGLHTDKLIF. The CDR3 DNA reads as TGTGCCTGTGACACCATTGGCCTTCACACCGATAAACTCATTTTT.

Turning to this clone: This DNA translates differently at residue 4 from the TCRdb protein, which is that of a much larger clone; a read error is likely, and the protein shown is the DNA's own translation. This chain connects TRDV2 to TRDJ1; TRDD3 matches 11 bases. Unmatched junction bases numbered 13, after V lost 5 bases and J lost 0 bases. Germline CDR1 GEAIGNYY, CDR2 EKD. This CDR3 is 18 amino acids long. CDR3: CACGSVLGDKGDTDKLIF. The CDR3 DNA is TGTGCCTGTGGCAGTGTACTGGGGGATAAGGGGGACACCGATAAACTCATCTTT.

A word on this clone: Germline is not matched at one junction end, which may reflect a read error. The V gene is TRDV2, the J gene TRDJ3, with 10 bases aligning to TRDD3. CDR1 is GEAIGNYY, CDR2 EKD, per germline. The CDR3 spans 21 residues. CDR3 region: CACDTVEVLGDSTWDTRQMIF. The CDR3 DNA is TGTGCCTGTGACACCGTTGAGGTCCTGGGGGATAGTACCTGGGACACCCGACAGATGATTTTC.

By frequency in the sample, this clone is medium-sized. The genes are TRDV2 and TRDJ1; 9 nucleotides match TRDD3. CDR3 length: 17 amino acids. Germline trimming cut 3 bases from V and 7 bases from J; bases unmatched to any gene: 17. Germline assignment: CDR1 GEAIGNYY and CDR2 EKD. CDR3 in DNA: TGTGCCTGTGACCCCGTAACTGGGGGAAACTCCCGTAGTAAACTCATCTTT. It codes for CACDPVTGGNSRSKLIF.